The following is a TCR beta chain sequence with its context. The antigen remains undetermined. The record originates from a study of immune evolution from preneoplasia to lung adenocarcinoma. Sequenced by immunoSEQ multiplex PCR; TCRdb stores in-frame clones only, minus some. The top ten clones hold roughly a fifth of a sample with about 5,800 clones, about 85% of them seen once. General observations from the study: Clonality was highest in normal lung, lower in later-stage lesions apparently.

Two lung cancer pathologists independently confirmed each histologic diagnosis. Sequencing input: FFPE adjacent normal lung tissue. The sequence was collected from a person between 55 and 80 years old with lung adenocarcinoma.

As DNA, the CDR3 is TGTGCCACCAGCAGAGATAACGGAGGAGAGACCCAGTACTTC. Protein product: CATSRDNGGETQYF. The rearrangement links TRBV15 to TRBJ2-5; tentative D call: TRBD2 (5 bases). Germline V CDR1 and CDR2: LNHNV, YYDKDF (reference sequence). Trimming stripped 0 bases from V and 4 bases from J, with 9 bases between. The CDR3 is 14 residues long.